The 32 T cell receptor beta chains below were found in one sample sequenced in a study of blood T cell repertoires in COVID-19. Clones were read by immunoSEQ multiplex PCR, and TCRdb kept only the in-frame ones, dropping some. This table has roughly 240,000 clones, about nine tenths appearing once. Sequences were obtained from peripheral blood. Receptors were obtained from a woman aged 60-70 years who had recovered from COVID-19.

The gene calls are TRBV5-1 and TRBJ2-3, with TRBD2 matching 10 bases. The V gene end was trimmed by 4 bases and the J gene end by 2 bases; junction bases not matched to a gene: 7. Germline V gene data show CDR1 as SGHRS and CDR2 as YFSETQ. The CDR3 sequence is 16 residues long. This chain's CDR3 is CASSLSTSGVTDTQYF. The CDR3 DNA is TGCGCCAGCAGCCTCTCTACTAGCGGGGTCACAGATACGCAGTATTTT.

The J gene is TRBJ2-7, the V gene TRBV6-5; D remains ambiguous. V was trimmed by 8 bases and J by 1 base, leaving 15 bases between them. CDR3 length: 14 amino acids. The germline V gene encodes CDR1 MNHEY and CDR2 SVGAGI. CDR3 amino acids: CASLPRGGSYEQYF. CDR3 DNA sequence: TGTGCCAGCCTTCCGAGAGGCGGTTCCTACGAGCAGTACTTC.

CDR3 residues: CASIGDSIYGYTF. The CDR3 bases are TGTGCCAGCATAGGGGACAGTATCTATGGCTACACCTTC. The chain links TRBV28 to TRBJ1-2; 7 nucleotides align to TRBD1. Germline V gene lookup returns CDR1 MDHEN and CDR2 SYDVKM. This CDR3 is built from 13 residues. Unmatched junction bases numbered 6, after V lost 7 bases and J lost 4 bases.

The chain has TRBV19 and TRBJ1-2; D not resolved. CDR1 and CDR2 (germline): LNHDA, SQIVND (reference sequence). The CDR3 extends over 14 amino acids. Trimming left V 3 bases short and J 4 bases short, with 12 bases between. The CDR3 DNA follows: TGTGCCAGTAGTATTCGCCAGGATCTCTATGGCTACACCTTC. It codes for CASSIRQDLYGYTF.

This clone was detected once. The chain combines TRBV7-3 with TRBJ1-1, with D perhaps matching TRBD1 (5 bases). V dropped 5 bases and J dropped 1 base, with 14 bases sitting between them. This CDR3 is 15 amino acids long. The germline gives CDR1 SGHTA, CDR2 FQGTGA. The CDR3 is CASSNLGQGNTEAFF. CDR3 sequence (DNA): TGTGCCAGCAGCAACTTGGGGCAGGGGAACACTGAAGCTTTCTTT.

The chain uses TRBV27 and TRBJ1-6, with 8 positions matching TRBD1. The V gene's germline CDR1 is MNHEY and CDR2 SMNVEV (reference sequence). The J segment lost 2 bases and the V segment lost 3 bases, leaving 3 bases of the junction unmatched. This CDR3 has 16 amino acids. DNA for the CDR3: TGTGCCAGCAGTTTCTTACAGGGGGCCTATAATTCACCCCTCCACTTT. It codes for CASSFLQGAYNSPLHF.

The genes are TRBV5-1 and TRBJ2-1; 7 bases fit TRBD1. Per germline, CDR1 SGHRS and CDR2 YFSETQ. The V segment lost 4 bases and the J segment 6 bases; nucleotides outside the gene matches: 16. The length of the CDR3 is 17 residues. The CDR3 loop is CASSHHLLRGQGNEQFF. The CDR3 DNA follows: TGCGCCAGCAGCCATCACCTTCTGAGGGGGCAGGGCAATGAGCAGTTCTTC.

V gene TRBV6-5 combines with J gene TRBJ1-5; 7 nucleotides align to TRBD1. Germline trimming cut 10 bases from V and 4 bases from J; bases unmatched to any gene: 13. This CDR3 is built from 15 residues. CDR1 is MNHEY and CDR2 is SVGAGI in the germline V gene. CDR3 residues: CATHTVGTVNQPQHF. DNA for the CDR3: TGTGCCACCCATACCGTCGGGACAGTTAATCAGCCCCAGCATTTT.

The chain employs TRBV6-5 and TRBJ2-3; D not certain. Germline V gene sequence: CDR1 MNHEY, CDR2 SVGAGI. V lost 6 bases, J lost 4 bases, and 11 bases lay in between. The CDR3 is 13 residues long. The CDR3 DNA reads as TGTGCCAGCAGCTTCACTGTTGCAGATACGCAGTATTTT. Translating it yields CASSFTVADTQYF.

The chain links TRBV7-2 to TRBJ1-5, with TRBD1 identical over 9 bases. The end of the DNA is better explained by TRBJ2-3, so the J call may be wrong. Germline V gives CDR1 SGHTA, CDR2 FQGNSA. This CDR3 comprises 14 residues. The CDR3 region has the DNA TGTGCCAGCGACGCACAGGGGGCGTCTCAGCCCCAGTATTTT. The encoded protein is CASDAQGASQPQYF.

The J gene is TRBJ2-3, the V gene TRBV6-6, with TRBD2 matching 8 bases. This CDR3 region has 16 residues. Germline loops: CDR1 MNHNY, CDR2 SVGAGI (reference sequence). With V trimmed by 5 bases and J by 1 base, 8 bases remained unmatched. CDR3 in amino acids: CASSAVPAGGTDTQYF. The CDR3 region has the DNA TGTGCCAGCAGTGCCGTACCAGCGGGGGGCACAGATACGCAGTATTTT.

This chain uses TRBV9 with TRBJ1-3; D gene uncertain. Trimming cost V 0 bases and J 2 bases, with 12 bases left between them. Germline values: CDR1 SGDLS, CDR2 YYNGEE. The CDR3 has 16 amino acids. The DNA of the CDR3 is TGTGCCAGCAGCGTAGAGAGGGAAGGCGCTGGAAACACCATATATTTT. Translated, it gives CASSVEREGAGNTIYF.

CDR3 region: CASSPRRGSHEKLFF. CDR3 DNA: TGTGCCAGTAGTCCAAGGCGCGGCAGCCATGAAAAACTGTTTTTT. The chain couples TRBV19 to TRBJ1-4; D remains unclear. With 5 bases removed from V and 6 bases from J, the gap between germline ends came to 16 bases. The CDR3 runs to 15 residues. The V gene's germline CDR1 is LNHDA and CDR2 SQIVND (reference sequence).

This clone showed up just a few times. This chain uses TRBV14 with TRBJ1-6; no clear D. Per the germline V gene, CDR1 is SGHDN and CDR2 is FVKESK. V gave up 2 bases and J gave up 8 bases, with 4 bases separating them. The CDR3 covers 12 residues. CDR3 region: CASSQRDSPLHF. CDR3 in DNA: TGTGCCAGCAGCCAACGGGATTCACCCCTCCACTTT.

The chain employs TRBV6-5 and TRBJ1-1; 7 bases fit TRBD1. The germline CDR1 and CDR2 sequences are MNHEY and SVGAGI. V trimming: 2 bases; J trimming: 3 bases; junction bases outside the gene matches: 0. The CDR3 totals 13 residues. This chain's CDR3 is CASSYTGDTEAFF. The CDR3, as DNA: TGTGCCAGCAGTTACACAGGGGACACTGAAGCTTTCTTT.

The rearrangement uses TRBV9 and TRBJ2-5; TRBD2 might be the D (6 bases). Trimming stripped 4 bases from V and 4 bases from J, with 20 bases between. The CDR3 loop spans 16 amino acids. Germline lookup yields CDR1 SGDLS and CDR2 YYNGEE. The CDR3 sequence is CASSSNLGGGTETQYF. CDR3 in DNA: TGTGCCAGCAGCTCCAACTTGGGGGGAGGTACAGAGACCCAGTACTTC.

The chain is built from TRBV7-2 and TRBJ1-6; 7 bases match TRBD1. The CDR3 covers 14 residues. Germline V gene data show CDR1 as SGHTA and CDR2 as FQGNSA. Losses at the gene ends were 5 bases for V and 7 bases for J; bases not matched to a gene: 5. The CDR3 nucleotides read TGTGCCAGCAGCCTCAGGGGGATCAATTCACCCCTCCACTTT. This sequence encodes CASSLRGINSPLHF.

This chain uses TRBV2 with TRBJ2-7; 9 nucleotides match TRBD1. Trimming took 8 bases from V and 5 from J; bases not matched to a gene: 7. This CDR3 is built from 13 residues. CDR1 and CDR2 from the germline V gene are SNHLY and FYNNEI. The CDR3: CASGGQGLHEQYF. For the CDR3, the DNA is TGTGCCAGCGGGGGACAGGGACTCCACGAGCAGTACTTC.

This rearrangement joins TRBV19 to TRBJ2-7, with D tentatively TRBD2 (6 bases). Germline CDR1 and CDR2: LNHDA and SQIVND (reference sequence). The V gene lost 4 bases and the J gene lost 0 bases, with 16 bases spanning the gap. The CDR3 spans 16 residues. The CDR3 here is CASSTTRNHISYEQYF. DNA of the CDR3: TGTGCCAGTAGTACGACTAGGAACCACATCTCCTACGAGCAGTACTTC.

The rearrangement joins TRBV28 to TRBJ2-7, with D possibly being TRBD1 (6 bases). V was shortened by 5 bases and J by 2 bases, with 13 bases between the two germline ends. Germline V gene sequence: CDR1 MDHEN, CDR2 SYDVKM. This CDR3 is built from 14 residues. The CDR3 DNA reads TGTGCCAGCAGTCCGCGGACAGCGCCCTACGAGCAGTACTTC. Protein: CASSPRTAPYEQYF.

This chain uses TRBV9 with TRBJ2-1; the match to TRBD2 covers 12 bases. After removal of 7 bases from V and 4 bases from J, the junction contained 12 bases not matched to a gene. Germline V gene data show CDR1 as SGDLS and CDR2 as YYNGEE. This CDR3 contains 17 residues. This CDR3 reads CASGASGGATRYNEQFF. CDR3 bases: TGTGCCAGCGGAGCTAGCGGGGGGGCCACTCGGTACAATGAGCAGTTCTTC.

This clone was recorded once. This chain connects TRBV19 to TRBJ1-5; perhaps TRBD1 as D (5 bases). Germline assignment: CDR1 LNHDA and CDR2 SQIVND (reference sequence). There are 16 residues in the CDR3. V shed 2 bases and J shed 1 base, with 12 bases lying between them. CDR3: CASSIRQGVSNQPQHF. CDR3 coding DNA: TGTGCCAGTAGTATACGGCAGGGTGTAAGCAATCAGCCCCAGCATTTT.

The V and J genes are TRBV2 and TRBJ2-1, with TRBD2 identical over 14 bases. V was pared by 5 bases and J by 7 bases, with 4 bases of the junction left unmatched. Germline V lookup: CDR1 SNHLY, CDR2 FYNNEI. The CDR3 runs 15 residues. CDR3 DNA sequence: TGTGCCAGCAGTAGACTAGCGGGGGGGTGGAATGAGCAGTTCTTC. Protein sequence: CASSRLAGGWNEQFF.

The genes are TRBV13 and TRBJ1-2, with D perhaps matching TRBD1 (6 bases). The CDR3 has 12 amino acids. Per germline, CDR1 PRHDT and CDR2 FYEKMQ (reference sequence). Trimming removed 2 bases at V and 7 bases at J, with 8 bases between. The chain's CDR3 is CASSLRGAGYTF. As DNA, the CDR3 is TGTGCCAGCAGCTTACGGGGGGCTGGCTACACCTTC. Using reference TRBV13 and TRBJ1-2 for the parts outside the CDR3, the full variable domain is AAGVIQSPRHLIKEKRETATLKCYPIPRHDTVYWYQQGPGQDPQFLISFYEKMQSDKGSIPDRFSAQQFSDYHSELNMSSLELGDSALYFCASSLRGAGYTFGSGTRLTVV.

This clone was seen once. The CDR3 region is CATSDADEGQPQHF. The CDR3 DNA follows: TGTGCCACCAGTGATGCGGACGAGGGTCAGCCCCAGCATTTT. The J gene is TRBJ1-5, the V gene TRBV24-1; D is unresolved. The CDR3 extends over 14 amino acids. V was shortened by 3 bases and J by 6 bases, with 11 bases between the two germline ends. The germline V gene encodes CDR1 KGHDR and CDR2 SFDVKD.

This clone was counted between two and nine times. The genes are TRBV7-3 and TRBJ2-3; no firm D call. CDR3 length: 13 residues. Germline-derived CDR1 and CDR2 are SGHTA and FQGTGA. The V end lost 6 bases, the J end lost 0 bases, and 7 bases lay between the germline ends. The CDR3 DNA reads as TGTGCCAGCAGTTCCTACAGCACAGATACGCAGTATTTT. Protein product: CASSSYSTDTQYF. The whole variable domain, remainder taken from reference TRBV7-3 and TRBJ2-3, is GAGVSQTPSNKVTEKGKYVELRCDPISGHTALYWYRQSLGQGPEFLIYFQGTGAADDSGLPNDRFFAVRPEGSVSTLKIQRTERGDSAVYLCASSSYSTDTQYFGPGTRLTVL.

The CDR3 loop is CASSYPLGTGGGEQYF. The CDR3 nucleotides read TGTGCCAGCAGTTACCCCCTTGGGACAGGGGGTGGCGAGCAGTACTTC. The gene calls are TRBV6-2 or TRBV6-3 and TRBJ2-7, with 11 bases aligning to TRBD1. The germline CDR1 and CDR2 sequences are MNHEY and SVGEGT. Trimming at V came to 2 bases and at J to 6 bases, leaving 9 bases not matched to a gene. The CDR3 extends over 16 amino acids.

The V gene is TRBV10-3, the J gene TRBJ2-6, with D possibly matching TRBD1 (6 bases). Looked up from germline, CDR1 is ENHRY and CDR2 is SYGVKD. The CDR3 sequence is 18 residues long. The germline V and J ends were trimmed by 0 bases and 5 bases, with 17 bases remaining between them. The CDR3 nucleotides read TGTGCCATCAGTGAGTCGTCAGGGGAGCGTAGGAGGGCCAACGTCCTGACTTTC. Its translation: CAISESSGERRRANVLTF.

This clone appeared a single time. The chain has TRBV4-1 and TRBJ2-7, with 9 bases fitting TRBD2. Germline V gene sequence: CDR1 MGHRA, CDR2 YSYEKL. V shed 2 bases and J 2 bases; nucleotides not matched to a gene: 7. The CDR3 extends over 16 amino acids. CDR3 sequence reads: CASSQWGLANTYEQYF. For the CDR3, the DNA is TGCGCCAGCAGCCAATGGGGACTAGCAAATACCTACGAGCAGTACTTC.

This chain connects TRBV6-4 to TRBJ2-2, with 7 bases lining up with TRBD1. The V gene end was trimmed by 5 bases and the J gene end by 4 bases; junction bases not matched to a gene: 7. CDR1 MRHNA and CDR2 SNTAGT come from the germline V gene. This CDR3 spans 15 amino acids. For the CDR3, the DNA is TGTGCCAGCAGTACAACAGGGGCCGGCACCGGGGAGCTGTTTTTT. Its translation: CASSTTGAGTGELFF.

The chain uses TRBV28 and TRBJ2-7; 12 nucleotides match TRBD2. Germline V gives CDR1 MDHEN, CDR2 SYDVKM. V lost 4 bases, J lost 0 bases, and 7 bases stayed unmatched. This CDR3 is built from 17 residues. Here the CDR3 reads CASSSGLAGSSSYEQYF. The CDR3 bases are TGTGCCAGCAGTTCGGGACTAGCGGGTTCCAGCTCCTACGAGCAGTACTTC.

The genes are TRBV18 and TRBJ2-3; D might be TRBD2 (5 bases). This CDR3 has 16 residues. Trimming removed 0 bases from V and 4 bases from J, with 14 bases in between. Germline-derived CDR1 and CDR2 are KGHSH and LQKENI. The CDR3 region has the DNA TGTGCCAGCTCACCACCGTTCTCGCGGAGGTCAGATACGCAGTATTTT. The encoded protein is CASSPPFSRRSDTQYF.